This TCR beta chain was recorded in a study of cytomegalovirus exposure and HLA in healthy donors. Study-wide results and limits: In a later analysis, compared with equally common non-associated chains, HLA-associated beta chains were more expanded. Another analysis was done later, and it associated roughly 15,000 TCR beta sequences with HLA alleles at 0.05 false discovery rate.

The V gene lost 6 bases and the J gene lost 5 bases, with 15 bases spanning the gap. Per germline, CDR1 MDHEN and CDR2 SYDVKM. The CDR3 has 14 residues. When sampled, the donors appeared nominally healthy, though they likely had unrecorded immune exposures. PCR was performed using 60 Vbeta and 13 Jbeta primers. Per the original data handling: A follow-up analysis tallied about 80 million unique TCR beta chains, roughly 10 million shared. Data came from immunoSEQ multiplex PCR; TCRdb stores just in-frame clones and leaves some out. Clone size and V and J calls were adopted from that table, with D and trimming inferred from the DNA. The sample carries roughly 280,000 clones, around 65% recorded once. Comment on this clone: The antigen is not known.

What was sequenced was PBMCs. The TCR sequence derives from a female donor in good health and CMV-seronegative. The rearrangement uses TRBV28 and TRBJ2-3, with a tentative D call TRBD1 (6 bases). The CDR3: CASSQGPVGDTQYF. Here the CDR3 DNA reads TGTGCCAGCAGCCAGGGGCCGGTGGGAGATACGCAGTATTTT.